This TCR beta chain was documented in a study of blood T cell repertoires in COVID-19. CDR1 is MNHEY and CDR2 is SMNVEV in the germline V gene (reference sequence). Trimming removed 0 bases at V and 6 bases at J, with 8 bases between. The CDR3 contains 14 residues. Sequencing used immunoSEQ multiplex PCR; TCRdb keeps in-frame clones, though not all of them. The repertoire holds some 300,000 clones, with approximately 91% as singletons. V usage is TRBV27 and J usage is TRBJ2-2; D is unclear. Sequencing was done on a sample of PBMCs or T cells enriched from blood (not recorded which). The receptor comes from a woman aged 40-49 years who had recovered from COVID-19. The CDR3 DNA sequence: TGTGCCAGCAGTTTATCAAGAATAGCCGGGGAGCTGTTTTTT. The encoded protein is CASSLSRIAGELFF.